This T cell receptor beta chain was recorded in a study of shared clonotypes between healthy human individuals. Study-wide context: Used for every donor were three CD4 naive, three CD4 memory, two CD8 naive and one CD8 memory plate. Study-wide findings and caveats: Non-shared clonotypes showed lower generation probabilities than clonotypes common to all four donors.

CD45RA+ naive and CD45RA-negative memory subsets were separated from CD4+ cells. The table came from immunoSEQ multiplex PCR; TCRdb's copy has only in-frame clones and leaves some out. Altogether some 350,000 clones are present, around 74% being singletons, with the ten largest covering 10%. V shed 3 bases and J 3 bases; nucleotides not matched to a gene: 6. Germline-derived CDR1 and CDR2 are MGHRA and YSYEKL. The CDR3 runs 15 residues. As regards this clone: What it binds is unknown.

This TCR was sampled from a man aged 25-45 years in good health. The chain combines TRBV4-1 with TRBJ2-7; 9 bases are a match to TRBD1. The sample taken for sequencing was memory CD4+ T cells sorted from blood. The subset is: CD45RA-negative fraction. The CDR3 coding sequence is TGCGCCAGCAGCCACCCCGGACAGGGGATCTACGAGCAGTACTTC. This encodes CASSHPGQGIYEQYF.